A single T cell receptor beta chain is shown here with its context. The PCR had 60 Vbeta and 13 Jbeta primers. Data came from immunoSEQ multiplex PCR; TCRdb stores just in-frame clones and leaves some out. The sample carries about 120,000 clones, over 75% recorded once. The sample belongs to a study of cytomegalovirus exposure and HLA in healthy donors. The wider study: Prior work identified around 110 million unique TCR beta sequences in 150 million to 200 million T cells.

The germline V gene encodes CDR1 SGHRS and CDR2 YFSETQ. Between the trimmed V and J ends, which lost 4 bases and 4 bases, there was a span of 18 bases. This CDR3 contains 17 residues. Sequenced: PBMCs. This receptor was obtained from a human donor in good health. This chain uses TRBV5-1 with TRBJ2-6, with TRBD1 as a possible D gene (5 bases). CDR3 residues: CASSLPVSGSGANVLTF. The CDR3 coding sequence is TGCGCCAGCAGCCTTCCCGTCTCAGGGTCCGGGGCCAACGTCCTGACTTTC.